The sequence of this T cell receptor (beta chain) was determined in a study of T-cell memory formation after mild COVID-19 (dated by TCRdb to 2020 to 2023). In terms of the full investigation: TCR sequence clusters from the two donors were found to be largely donor specific. T-cell clones expanding and contracting after mild COVID-19 in a couple of donors were tracked by longitudinal TCRalpha and TCRbeta repertoire sequencing. Two young, previously healthy adult volunteers, one female and one male, were included in the cohort.

Study-wide findings and limitations: Whether the second-wave clones peaking on day 37 were SARS-CoV-2 specific was not confirmed. Contracting CD4+ clones appeared mostly in the CM and EM memory subsets, whereas CD8+ clones were enriched in EMRA. Clones contracting from day 15 to 85 had balanced CD4/CD8 phenotypes, while a second wave expanding from day 15 to 37 was biased towards CD4+. Only a couple of mild cases were covered in the study, and larger cohorts including severe cases with pre-infection samples were considered necessary. The detection of some responding clones in pre-infection memory suggests that pre-existing cross-reactive memory T cells joined the SARS-CoV-2 response.

Cut back by 6 bases and 4 bases, the V and J ends lie 7 bases apart. The CDR3 measures 12 amino acids from cysteine to phenylalanine. The kept DNA is CDR3 alone, 36 bases in frame from the first base. According to the germline V gene, CDR1 reads MDHEN and CDR2 reads SYDVKM. This clonotype has only a few counts. The specificity of this receptor is unknown. There are no base qualities to consult, and no much larger clone falls within one base. Sequencing was carried out with an Illumina NovaSeq 6000. cDNA libraries for TCRalpha and TCRbeta were prepared by 5'RACE using constant-segment primers, with sample barcodes and unique molecular identifiers added. RNA was extracted from every sample with Trizol reagent. Amplification of the libraries took two PCR steps, and the second step added a second sample barcode plus Illumina TruSeq adapters. The libraries were sequenced on an Illumina NovaSeq using 2 x 150 bp paired-end reads. Under the source paper's analysis protocol: With migec v1.2.7, reads were demultiplexed and then collapsed into UMI-guided consensus sequences. Using mixcr v2.1.11, UMI consensuses were aligned to TRA and TRB V and J templates and then assembled into clonotypes. A clonotype was counted as expanded or contracted only if both edgeR and NoisET called the change significant, with noise models trained on biological replicates. For edgeR calls, the thresholds were a false discovery rate-adjusted p below 0.01 and a log2 fold-change of 1. As an exploratory analysis of dynamics, PCA with hierarchical clustering was applied to max-normalized trajectories of the 1000 most abundant clonotypes. Separately sequenced CD4+ and CD8+ repertoires were used to assign the CD4 or CD8 phenotype of responding clones. TCRdb reworked the public reads: Q25 trimming with fastp, MiXCR clone assembly, productive beta chains retained. Every CDR3 protein is listed once, alongside the most common genes and DNA of its rows. The V and J calls come from TCRdb's annotation, not from the publication. This sample holds around 340,000 distinct CDR3 sequences; roughly 13% were observed only once. The ten most abundant clones make up 22% of the sample.

Ficoll-Paque density gradient centrifugation was used to isolate PBMCs. The rearrangement combines TRBV28 with TRBJ1-3; the D gene is not confidently resolved. This TCR came from a man aged 18 to 29 who had mild COVID-19 (a few samples of this study predate the infection). The sample titles of this study are shuffled in the database, so cell type and time point are left out; the donor was told from shared clones. The sample taken for sequencing was PBMCs or a T cell subset sorted from them (not recorded which). In nucleotides, the sequence is TGTGCCAGCAGGTTGTCGGGAAACACCATATATTTT. Translated, it reads CASRLSGNTIYF.